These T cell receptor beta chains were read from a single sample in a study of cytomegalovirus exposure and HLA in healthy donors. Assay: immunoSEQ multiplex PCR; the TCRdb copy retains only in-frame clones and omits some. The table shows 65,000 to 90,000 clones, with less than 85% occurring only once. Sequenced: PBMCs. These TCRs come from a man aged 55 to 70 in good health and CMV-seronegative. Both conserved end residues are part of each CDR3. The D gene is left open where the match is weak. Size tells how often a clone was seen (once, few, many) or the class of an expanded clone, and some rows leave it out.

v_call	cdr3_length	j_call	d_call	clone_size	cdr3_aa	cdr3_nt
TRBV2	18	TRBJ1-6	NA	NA	CASNHLRYTSPNNSPLHF	TGTGCCAGCAATCACCTTCGTTACACCTCCCCAAATAATTCACCCCTCCACTTT
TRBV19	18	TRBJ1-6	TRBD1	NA	CVSSIIHYGTGGNSPLHF	TGTGTCAGTAGTATAATCCATTATGGGACAGGAGGAAATTCACCCCTCCACTTT
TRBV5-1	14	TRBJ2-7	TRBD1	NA	CASKGQGDSYEQYF	TGCGCCAGCAAGGGACAGGGTGACTCCTACGAGCAGTACTTC
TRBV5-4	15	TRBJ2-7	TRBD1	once	CASSDSTGRLYEQYF	TGTGCCAGCAGCGACTCGACAGGGCGGCTCTACGAGCAGTACTTC
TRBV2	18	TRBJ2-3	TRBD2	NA	CASSEIGLAGEETDTQYF	TGTGCCAGCAGTGAAATCGGGCTAGCGGGGGAGGAGACAGATACGCAGTATTTT
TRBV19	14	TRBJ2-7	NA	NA	CASSTSPGAYEQYF	TGTGCCAGTAGTACGTCACCGGGAGCCTACGAGCAGTACTTC
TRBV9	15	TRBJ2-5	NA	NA	CASSVRALGRETQYF	TGTGCCAGCAGCGTACGGGCCCTTGGGAGAGAGACCCAGTACTTC
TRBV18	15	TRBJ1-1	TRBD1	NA	CASSPAGTDNTEAFF	TGTGCCAGCTCACCAGCCGGGACAGATAACACTGAAGCTTTCTTT
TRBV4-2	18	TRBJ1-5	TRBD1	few	CASSQEGQGTGVNQPQHF	TGTGCCAGCAGCCAAGAGGGGCAAGGGACAGGGGTAAATCAGCCCCAGCATTTT
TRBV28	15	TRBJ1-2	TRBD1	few	CASSPPGQGGNGYTF	TGTGCCAGCAGCCCCCCGGGACAGGGAGGGAATGGCTACACCTTC
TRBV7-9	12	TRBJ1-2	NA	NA	CSSSFTDYGYTF	TGTTCCAGCAGCTTTACGGACTATGGCTACACCTTC
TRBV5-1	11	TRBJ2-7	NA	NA	CASSFSDEQYF	TGCGCCAGCAGCTTTTCAGATGAGCAGTACTTC
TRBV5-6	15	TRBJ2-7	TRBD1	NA	CASSREQGRSYEQYF	TGTGCCAGCAGCAGAGAACAGGGGCGATCCTACGAGCAGTACTTC
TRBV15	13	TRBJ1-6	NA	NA	CATSQGYNSPLHF	TGTGCCACCTCCCAGGGATATAATTCACCCCTCCACTTT
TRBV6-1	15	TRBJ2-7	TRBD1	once	CASIRETGGSYEQHF	TGTGCCAGCATAAGGGAGACAGGGGGCTCCTACGAGCAGCACTTC
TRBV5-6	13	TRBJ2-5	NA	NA	CASSFLEGETQYF	TGTGCCAGCAGCTTCTTGGAGGGAGAGACCCAGTACTTC
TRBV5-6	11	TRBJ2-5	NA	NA	CASGQQETQYF	TGTGCCAGCGGACAGCAAGAGACCCAGTACTTC
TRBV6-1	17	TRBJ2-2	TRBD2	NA	CASSVVAGAINTGELFF	TGTGCCAGCAGTGTGGTAGCGGGGGCCATAAACACCGGGGAGCTGTTTTTT
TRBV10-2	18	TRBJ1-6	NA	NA	CASSEGQRSGSYNSPLHF	TGCGCCAGCAGTGAGGGACAGCGTTCGGGCTCCTATAATTCACCCCTCCACTTT
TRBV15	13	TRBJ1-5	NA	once	CATSREGPEPQHF	TGTGCCACCAGCAGAGAGGGCCCGGAGCCCCAGCATTTT
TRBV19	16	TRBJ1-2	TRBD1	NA	CASSGGGTGTNYGYTF	TGTGCCAGTAGTGGCGGCGGGACAGGGACTAACTATGGCTACACCTTC
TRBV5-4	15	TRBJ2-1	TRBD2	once	CASSPDQRGNNEQFF	TGTGCCAGCAGCCCGGACCAGCGGGGGAACAATGAGCAGTTCTTC
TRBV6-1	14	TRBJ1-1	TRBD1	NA	CASTGQVPSTEAFF	TGTGCCAGCACCGGACAGGTTCCAAGCACTGAAGCTTTCTTT
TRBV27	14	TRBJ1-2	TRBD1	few	CASRSQGALGGYTF	TGTGCCAGCCGATCACAGGGGGCCCTGGGGGGCTACACCTTC
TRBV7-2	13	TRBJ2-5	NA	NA	CASSDQGGETQYF	TGTGCCAGCAGCGACCAGGGCGGAGAGACCCAGTACTTC
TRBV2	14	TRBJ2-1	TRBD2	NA	CASNRSGGAGEQFF	TGTGCCAGCAATCGTAGCGGGGGGGCCGGTGAGCAGTTCTTC
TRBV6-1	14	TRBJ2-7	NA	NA	CASSEAGQSYEQYF	TGTGCCAGCAGTGAAGCTGGGCAGTCCTACGAGCAGTACTTC
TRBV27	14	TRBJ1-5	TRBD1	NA	CASSDRVSNQPQHF	TGTGCCAGCAGCGACAGGGTAAGCAATCAGCCCCAGCATTTT
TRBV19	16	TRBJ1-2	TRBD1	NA	CASTSDRQGNLRGYTF	TGTGCCAGTACCTCCGACCGACAGGGGAACCTTCGAGGCTACACCTTC
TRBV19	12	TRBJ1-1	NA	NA	CASRIGVAEAFF	TGTGCCAGTCGGATAGGAGTCGCTGAAGCTTTCTTT
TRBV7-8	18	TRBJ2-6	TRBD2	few	CASSPLAGGGPGANVLTF	TGTGCCAGCAGCCCCTTAGCGGGGGGGGGTCCTGGGGCCAACGTCCTGACTTTC